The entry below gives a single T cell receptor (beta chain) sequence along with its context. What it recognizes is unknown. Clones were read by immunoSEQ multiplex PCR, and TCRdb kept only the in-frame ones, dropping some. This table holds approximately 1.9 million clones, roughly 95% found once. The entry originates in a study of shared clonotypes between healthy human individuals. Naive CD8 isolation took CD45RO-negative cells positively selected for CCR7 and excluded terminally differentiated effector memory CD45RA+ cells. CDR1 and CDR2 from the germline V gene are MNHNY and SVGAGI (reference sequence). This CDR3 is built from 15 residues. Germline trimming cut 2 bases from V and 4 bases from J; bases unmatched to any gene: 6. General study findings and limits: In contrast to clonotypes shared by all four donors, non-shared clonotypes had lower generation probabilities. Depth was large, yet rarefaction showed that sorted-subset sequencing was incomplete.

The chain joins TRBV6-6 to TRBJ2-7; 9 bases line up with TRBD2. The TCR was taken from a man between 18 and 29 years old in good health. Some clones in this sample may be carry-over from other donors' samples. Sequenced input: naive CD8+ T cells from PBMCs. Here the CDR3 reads CASSYASGKWYEQYF. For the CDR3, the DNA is TGTGCCAGCAGTTACGCTAGCGGGAAATGGTACGAGCAGTACTTC.